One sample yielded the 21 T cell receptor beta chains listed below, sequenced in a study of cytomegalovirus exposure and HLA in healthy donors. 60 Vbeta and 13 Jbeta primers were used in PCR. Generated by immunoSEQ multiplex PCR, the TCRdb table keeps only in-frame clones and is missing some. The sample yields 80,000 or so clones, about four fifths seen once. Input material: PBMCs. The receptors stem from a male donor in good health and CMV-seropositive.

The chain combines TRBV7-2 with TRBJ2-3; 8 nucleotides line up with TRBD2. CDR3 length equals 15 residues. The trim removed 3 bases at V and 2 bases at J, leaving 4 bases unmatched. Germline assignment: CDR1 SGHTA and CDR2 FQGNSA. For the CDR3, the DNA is TGTGCCAGCAGCTTTCGGCGGGGGGACACAGATACGCAGTATTTT. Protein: CASSFRRGDTDTQYF.

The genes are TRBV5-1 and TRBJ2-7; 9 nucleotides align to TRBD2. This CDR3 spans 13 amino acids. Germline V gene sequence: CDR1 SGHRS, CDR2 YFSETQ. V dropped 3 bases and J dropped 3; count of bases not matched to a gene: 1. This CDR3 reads CASSWTSDYEQYF. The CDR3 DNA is TGCGCCAGCAGCTGGACTAGCGACTACGAGCAGTACTTC.

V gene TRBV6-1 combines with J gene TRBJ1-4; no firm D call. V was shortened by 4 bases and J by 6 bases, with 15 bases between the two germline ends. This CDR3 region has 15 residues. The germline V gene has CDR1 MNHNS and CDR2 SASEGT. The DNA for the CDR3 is TGTGCCAGCAGTGCCCGTTTCCTGTTTGATGAAAAACTGTTTTTT. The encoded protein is CASSARFLFDEKLFF.

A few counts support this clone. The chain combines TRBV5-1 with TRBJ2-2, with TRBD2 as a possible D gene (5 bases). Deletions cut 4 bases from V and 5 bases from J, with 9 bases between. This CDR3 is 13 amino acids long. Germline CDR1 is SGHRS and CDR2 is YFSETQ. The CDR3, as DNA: TGCGCCAGCAGCCATAGCGAAACCGGGGAGCTGTTTTTT. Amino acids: CASSHSETGELFF.

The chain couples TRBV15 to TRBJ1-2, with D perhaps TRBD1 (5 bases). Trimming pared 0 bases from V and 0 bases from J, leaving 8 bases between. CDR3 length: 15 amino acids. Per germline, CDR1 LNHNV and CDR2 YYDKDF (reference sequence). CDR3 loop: CATSRDLGANYGYTF. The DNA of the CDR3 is TGTGCCACCAGCAGAGATTTAGGGGCTAACTATGGCTACACCTTC.

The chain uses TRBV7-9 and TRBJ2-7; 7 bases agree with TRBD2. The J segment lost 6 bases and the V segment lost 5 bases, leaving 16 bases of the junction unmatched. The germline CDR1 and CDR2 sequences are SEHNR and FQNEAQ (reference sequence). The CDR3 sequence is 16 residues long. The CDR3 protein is CASSPGMDRGVGEQYF. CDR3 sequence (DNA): TGTGCCAGCAGCCCTGGGATGGACCGGGGGGTTGGCGAGCAGTACTTC.

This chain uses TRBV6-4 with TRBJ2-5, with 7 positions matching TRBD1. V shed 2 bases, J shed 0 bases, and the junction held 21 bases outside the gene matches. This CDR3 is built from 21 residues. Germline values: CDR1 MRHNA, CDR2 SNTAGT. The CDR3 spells CASSDPRQGPPLADHQETQYF. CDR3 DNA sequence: TGTGCCAGCAGTGACCCCAGACAGGGTCCCCCCCTCGCGGACCACCAAGAGACCCAGTACTTC.

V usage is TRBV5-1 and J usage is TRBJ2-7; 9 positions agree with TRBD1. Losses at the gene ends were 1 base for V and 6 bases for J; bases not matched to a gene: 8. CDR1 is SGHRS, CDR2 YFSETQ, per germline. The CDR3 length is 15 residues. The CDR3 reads CASSLIDRGTPEQYF. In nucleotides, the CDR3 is TGCGCCAGCAGCTTGATCGACAGGGGGACCCCCGAGCAGTACTTC.

CDR3 region: CATSRGDRVQNIQYF. In nucleotides, the CDR3 is TGTGCCACCAGCAGGGGCGACAGGGTCCAAAACATTCAGTACTTC. V is TRBV15 and J is TRBJ2-4, with 7 bases that match TRBD1. Germline V gene sequence: CDR1 LNHNV, CDR2 YYDKDF (reference sequence). V was clipped by 3 bases and J by 5 bases; unmatched bases: 7. CDR3 size: 15 residues.

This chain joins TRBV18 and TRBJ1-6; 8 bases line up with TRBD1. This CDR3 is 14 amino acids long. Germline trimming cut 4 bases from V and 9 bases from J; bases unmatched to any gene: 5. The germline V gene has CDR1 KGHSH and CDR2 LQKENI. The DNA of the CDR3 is TGTGCCAGCTCACTCGGACAGGGCGGTTCACCCCTCCACTTT. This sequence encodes CASSLGQGGSPLHF.

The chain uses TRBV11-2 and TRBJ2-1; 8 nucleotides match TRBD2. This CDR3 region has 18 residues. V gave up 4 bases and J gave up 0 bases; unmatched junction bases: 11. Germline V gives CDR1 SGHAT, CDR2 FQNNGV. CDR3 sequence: CASSSPGSGGGSYNEQFF. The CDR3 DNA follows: TGTGCCAGCAGCTCCCCCGGAAGCGGGGGAGGCTCCTACAATGAGCAGTTCTTC.

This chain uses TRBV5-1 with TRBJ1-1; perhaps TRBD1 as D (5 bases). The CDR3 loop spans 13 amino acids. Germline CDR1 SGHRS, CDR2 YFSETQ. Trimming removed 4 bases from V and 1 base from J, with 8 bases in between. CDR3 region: CASSRQSNTEAFF. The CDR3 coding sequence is TGCGCCAGCAGCCGACAGTCGAACACTGAAGCTTTCTTT.

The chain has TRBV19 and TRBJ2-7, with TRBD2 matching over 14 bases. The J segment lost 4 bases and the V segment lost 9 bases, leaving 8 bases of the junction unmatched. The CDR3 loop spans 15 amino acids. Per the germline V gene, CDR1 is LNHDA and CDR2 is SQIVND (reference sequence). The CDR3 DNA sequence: TGTGCCAGCCGGGGACTAGCGGGAGATTTGTACGAGCAGTACTTC. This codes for CASRGLAGDLYEQYF.

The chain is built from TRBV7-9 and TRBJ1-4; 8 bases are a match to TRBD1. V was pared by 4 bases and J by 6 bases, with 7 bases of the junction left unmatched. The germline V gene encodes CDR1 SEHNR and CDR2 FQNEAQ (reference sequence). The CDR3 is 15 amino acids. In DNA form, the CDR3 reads TGTGCCAGCAGCTGGACCGGGACAGGACATGAAAAACTGTTTTTT. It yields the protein CASSWTGTGHEKLFF.

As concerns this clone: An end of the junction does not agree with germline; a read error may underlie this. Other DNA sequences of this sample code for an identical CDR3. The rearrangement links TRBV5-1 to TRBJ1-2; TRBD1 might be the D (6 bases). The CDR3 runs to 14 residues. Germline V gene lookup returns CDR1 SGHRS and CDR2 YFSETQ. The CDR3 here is CASSLFGGEDGYTF. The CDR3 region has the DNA TGCGCCAGTAGCTTGTTTGGGGGCGAGGATGGCTACACCTTC.

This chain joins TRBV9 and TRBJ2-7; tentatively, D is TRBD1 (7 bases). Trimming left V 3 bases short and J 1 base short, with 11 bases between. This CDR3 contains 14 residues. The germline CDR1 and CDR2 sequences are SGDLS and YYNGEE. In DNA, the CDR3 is TGTGCCAGCAGCGCTGCAGGGGGGTCCTACGAGCAGTACTTC. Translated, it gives CASSAAGGSYEQYF. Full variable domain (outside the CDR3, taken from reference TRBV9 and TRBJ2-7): DSGVTQTPKHLITATGQRVTLRCSPRSGDLSVYWYQQSLDQGLQFLIQYYNGEERAKGNILERFSAQQFPDLHSELNLSSLELGDSALYFCASSAAGGSYEQYFGPGTRLTVT.

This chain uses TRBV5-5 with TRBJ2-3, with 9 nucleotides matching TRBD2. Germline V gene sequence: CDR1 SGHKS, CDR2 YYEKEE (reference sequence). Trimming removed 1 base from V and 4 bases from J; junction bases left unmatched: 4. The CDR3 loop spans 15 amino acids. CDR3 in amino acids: CASSLRLAGSDTQYF. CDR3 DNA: TGTGCCAGCAGCTTGAGGCTAGCGGGGTCAGATACGCAGTATTTT.

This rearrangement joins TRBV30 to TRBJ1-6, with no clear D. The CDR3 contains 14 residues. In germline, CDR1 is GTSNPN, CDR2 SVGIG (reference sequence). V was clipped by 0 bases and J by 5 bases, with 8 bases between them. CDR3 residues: CAWSVLQDNSPLHF. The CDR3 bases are TGTGCCTGGAGTGTTCTCCAGGATAATTCACCCCTCCACTTT.

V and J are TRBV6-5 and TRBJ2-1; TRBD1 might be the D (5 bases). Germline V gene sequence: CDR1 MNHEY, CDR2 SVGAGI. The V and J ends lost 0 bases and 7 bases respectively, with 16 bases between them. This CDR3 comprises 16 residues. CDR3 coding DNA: TGTGCCAGCAGTTACTCCCCCGGCAGGGTGGAAAATGAGCAGTTCTTC. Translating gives CASSYSPGRVENEQFF.

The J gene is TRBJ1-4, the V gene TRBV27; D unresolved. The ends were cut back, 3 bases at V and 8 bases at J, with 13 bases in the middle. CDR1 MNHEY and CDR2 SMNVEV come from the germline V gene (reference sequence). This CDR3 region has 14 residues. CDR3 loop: CASSLQGSVEKLFF. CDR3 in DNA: TGTGCCAGCAGTTTGCAAGGCAGCGTAGAAAAACTGTTTTTT.

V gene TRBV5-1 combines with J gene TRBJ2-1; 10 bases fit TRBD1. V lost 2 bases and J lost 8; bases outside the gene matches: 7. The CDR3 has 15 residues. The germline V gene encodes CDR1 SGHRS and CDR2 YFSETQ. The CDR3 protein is CASSLGDRGKDEQFF. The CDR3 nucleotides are TGCGCCAGCAGCTTAGGGGACAGGGGTAAAGATGAGCAGTTCTTC.